These T cell receptor beta chains were read from a single sample in a study of CD8+CD57+ T cells in acquired aplastic anemia. A single record per CDR3 protein comes from TCRdb applying MiXCR to the reads. The sample includes around 150,000 distinct CDR3 sequences, 45% to 55% seen only once; the top ten take less than 3%. Sequencing was done on a sample of sorted CD4+, CD8+, or CD8+CD57+ T cells (not recorded which) from PBMCs. The receptors here all came from a human donor with aplastic anemia. Each CDR3 is given with its conserved first and last residue. D genes are given only for firm matches. Clone size is shown for a subset of rows, as once, few, many or a class of expanded clone.

NA	many	TRBJ2-1	TRBV12-5	CASGLGQIGYNEQFF	TGTGCTAGTGGTTTGGGACAGATAGGATACAATGAGCAGTTCTTC
TRBD1	many	TRBJ1-2	TRBV28	CASSATGRGYTF	TGTGCCAGCAGTGCGACAGGGAGGGGCTACACCTTC
TRBD1	NA	TRBJ1-2	TRBV2	CASKPGGWNYGYTF	TGTGCCAGCAAACCAGGGGGGTGGAACTATGGCTACACCTTC
TRBD1	NA	TRBJ1-6	TRBV6-2/TRBV6-3	CASSHDRDVTPLHF	TGTGCCAGCAGCCACGACAGGGACGTGACACCCCTCCACTTT
TRBD2	many	TRBJ2-5	TRBV15	CATSRVAGARETQYF	TGTGCCACCAGCAGAGTGGCGGGAGCCAGGGAGACCCAGTACTTC
TRBD1	NA	TRBJ1-2	TRBV7-9	CASSLQGADYGYTF	TGTGCCAGCAGCTTACAGGGGGCAGACTATGGCTACACCTTC
TRBD1	NA	TRBJ1-6	TRBV2	CASSVRDSRNSPLHF	TGTGCCAGCAGTGTCCGGGACAGTCGGAATTCACCCCTCCACTTT
TRBD2	NA	TRBJ2-1	TRBV24-1	CATAVPGLAGVNEQFF	TGTGCCACCGCCGTTCCGGGACTAGCGGGAGTGAATGAGCAGTTCTTC
TRBD2	NA	TRBJ2-3	TRBV7-9	CASKLAGVPDTQYF	TGTGCCAGCAAACTAGCGGGAGTACCAGATACGCAGTATTTT
NA	NA	TRBJ2-7	TRBV7-7	CASSLGPRGSDEQYF	TGTGCCAGCAGCTTAGGTCCCAGGGGCTCGGACGAGCAGTACTTC
NA	NA	TRBJ1-1	TRBV4-1	CASSQVLGGLYEAFF	TGCGCCAGCAGCCAAGTTTTAGGGGGTTTATATGAAGCTTTCTTT
NA	many	TRBJ1-4	TRBV12-3/TRBV12-4	CASRRDTTNNEKLFF	TGTGCCAGCAGAAGGGACACAACTAATAATGAAAAACTGTTTTTT
TRBD1	many	TRBJ1-2	TRBV7-2	CASSTRDRPYGYTF	TGTGCCAGCAGCACCCGGGACAGACCCTATGGCTACACCTTC
NA	NA	TRBJ1-2	TRBV10-3	CAISALREDYGYTF	TGTGCCATCAGTGCTTTAAGGGAGGACTATGGCTACACCTTC
NA	NA	TRBJ1-5	TRBV2	CASSGRVSNQPQHF	TGTGCCAGCAGTGGTAGGGTTAGCAATCAGCCCCAGCATTTT
TRBD2	NA	TRBJ2-1	TRBV10-3	CAISDGTSRTYNEQFF	TGTGCCATCAGTGATGGGACTAGCCGAACTTACAATGAGCAGTTCTTC
TRBD1	many	TRBJ1-4	TRBV19	CASSISHGQGNEKLFF	TGTGCCAGTAGTATTAGTCACGGACAGGGAAATGAAAAACTGTTTTTT
NA	few	TRBJ2-5	TRBV7-7	CASSLGRGETQYF	TGTGCTAGCAGCTTAGGCAGGGGTGAGACCCAGTACTTC
TRBD1	NA	TRBJ1-5	TRBV25-1	CASSHKPGQGGNQPQHF	TGTGCCAGCAGCCACAAACCGGGGCAGGGGGGCAATCAGCCCCAGCATTTT
TRBD1	NA	TRBJ2-7	TRBV5-4	CASTWGQGGEQYF	TGTGCCAGCACGTGGGGACAGGGGGGCGAGCAGTACTTC
TRBD2	NA	TRBJ2-7	TRBV27	CASSPSLAGGGPQYF	TGTGCCAGCAGTCCTTCACTAGCGGGAGGGGGGCCCCAGTACTTC
NA	NA	TRBJ2-7	TRBV20-1	CSARRLGGDEQYF	TGCAGTGCTCGCCGGCTCGGAGGAGACGAGCAGTACTTC
TRBD2	many	TRBJ2-2	TRBV6-2/TRBV6-3	CASSYQLAATGELFF	TGTGCCAGCAGTTATCAGCTAGCGGCCACCGGGGAGCTGTTTTTT
NA	NA	TRBJ1-4	TRBV30	CAWKPGGEELFF	TGTGCCTGGAAGCCGGGGGGGGAGGAACTGTTTTTT
NA	many	TRBJ2-3	TRBV30	CAWKWNTDTQYF	TGTGCCTGGAAATGGAACACAGATACGCAGTATTTT
NA	few	TRBJ2-7	TRBV10-3	CAISEWGREQYF	TGTGCCATCAGTGAATGGGGGCGCGAGCAGTACTTC
NA	many	TRBJ2-1	TRBV5-6	CASSWLVEQFF	TGTGCCAGCAGCTGGTTAGTAGAGCAGTTCTTC
NA	NA	TRBJ1-2	TRBV2	CASRANQGSHGYTF	TGTGCCAGCAGGGCTAATCAGGGGTCCCATGGCTACACCTTC
NA	NA	TRBJ2-7	TRBV2	CASTGDSNYEQYF	TGTGCCAGCACAGGGGACTCGAACTACGAGCAGTACTTC
NA	many	TRBJ1-6	TRBV12-3/TRBV12-4	CASTQRNSPLHF	TGTGCCAGCACCCAGAGGAATTCACCCCTCCACTTT
TRBD1	many	TRBJ2-1	TRBV19	CASSFRQGEQFF	TGTGCCAGTAGTTTCCGACAGGGTGAGCAGTTCTTC
TRBD2	NA	TRBJ2-5	TRBV29-1	CSVELAGGYQETQYF	TGCAGCGTTGAACTAGCGGGAGGGTACCAAGAGACCCAGTACTTC
TRBD1	NA	TRBJ2-7	TRBV9	CASSDGTANYEQYF	TGTGCCAGCAGCGATGGGACAGCTAATTACGAGCAGTACTTC
NA	NA	TRBJ2-3	TRBV10-1	CASSESVSTVYTDTQYF	TGCGCCAGCAGTGAGTCCGTATCGACAGTTTACACAGATACGCAGTATTTT
NA	many	TRBJ1-2	TRBV5-8	CASSFSGYGYTF	TGTGCCAGCAGCTTCTCGGGATATGGCTACACCTTC
NA	few	TRBJ2-7	TRBV7-9	CASSDSLEQYF	TGTGCCAGCAGCGACAGTCTCGAGCAGTACTTC
NA	NA	TRBJ2-6	TRBV19	CASSILGVRANVLTF	TGTGCCAGTAGTATATTAGGGGTGAGGGCCAACGTCCTGACTTTC
TRBD2	many	TRBJ2-7	TRBV2	CASGDPTGGTSGSEQYF	TGTGCCAGCGGTGATCCAACGGGAGGGACTAGCGGTAGCGAGCAGTACTTC
NA	many	TRBJ2-7	TRBV3-1	CASSQVRNYAYEQYF	TGTGCCAGCAGCCAAGTACGTAACTACGCCTACGAGCAGTACTTC
TRBD1	many	TRBJ2-1	TRBV5-4	CASSPGGSLGEQFF	TGTGCCAGCAGCCCAGGGGGTAGCCTAGGGGAGCAGTTCTTC
NA	NA	TRBJ2-1	TRBV5-4	CASSLARAPYNEQFF	TGTGCCAGCAGCTTGGCCCGGGCACCTTACAATGAGCAGTTCTTC
NA	NA	TRBJ1-2	TRBV24-1	CATSDSGGAGYTF	TGTGCCACCAGTGACTCGGGGGGGGCTGGCTACACCTTC
NA	many	TRBJ2-7	TRBV7-2	CASSLRGFYEQYF	TGTGCCAGCAGCTTGAGGGGATTCTACGAGCAGTACTTC
TRBD2	many	TRBJ2-1	TRBV5-5	CASSSLAGGGEQFF	TGTGCCAGCAGCTCCCTAGCGGGAGGGGGTGAGCAGTTCTTC
NA	NA	TRBJ1-5	TRBV6-1	CASSTPGGGDSNQPQHF	TGTGCCAGCAGCACCCCCGGGGGTGGTGATAGCAATCAGCCCCAGCATTTT
NA	NA	TRBJ1-4	TRBV6-1	CASSELGGPGGWEKLFF	TGTGCCAGCAGTGAACTAGGTGGACCGGGTGGGTGGGAAAAACTGTTTTTT
TRBD1	many	TRBJ2-3	TRBV9	CASSVEGTGYTDTQYF	TGTGCCAGCAGCGTAGAAGGGACAGGGTACACAGATACGCAGTATTTT
NA	NA	TRBJ2-7	TRBV2	CASSGSKGEQYF	TGTGCCAGCAGTGGGTCCAAGGGAGAGCAGTACTTC
NA	NA	TRBJ2-1	TRBV15	CATSSEMSSYNEQFF	TGTGCCACCAGCAGCGAAATGAGCTCCTACAATGAGCAGTTCTTC
NA	NA	TRBJ1-4	TRBV29-1	CSARGSSTNEKLFF	TGCAGCGCAAGGGGGTCATCAACTAATGAAAAACTGTTTTTT
TRBD1	once	TRBJ2-7	TRBV29-1	CSVGQGKAYEQYF	TGCAGCGTTGGACAGGGAAAGGCCTACGAGCAGTACTTC
NA	few	TRBJ2-3	TRBV2	CASSVSRTDTQYF	TGTGCCAGCAGTGTCAGCCGCACAGATACGCAGTATTTT
NA	NA	TRBJ2-5	TRBV9	CASSPGQETQYF	TGTGCCAGCAGCCCCGGGCAAGAGACCCAGTACTTC
TRBD2	once	TRBJ2-5	TRBV20-1	CSAKGTSGSLETQYF	TGCAGTGCTAAAGGGACTAGCGGAAGTTTGGAGACCCAGTACTTC
TRBD1	NA	TRBJ2-1	TRBV20-1	CSARESGTGQFF	TGCAGTGCTAGAGAATCCGGGACAGGGCAGTTCTTC